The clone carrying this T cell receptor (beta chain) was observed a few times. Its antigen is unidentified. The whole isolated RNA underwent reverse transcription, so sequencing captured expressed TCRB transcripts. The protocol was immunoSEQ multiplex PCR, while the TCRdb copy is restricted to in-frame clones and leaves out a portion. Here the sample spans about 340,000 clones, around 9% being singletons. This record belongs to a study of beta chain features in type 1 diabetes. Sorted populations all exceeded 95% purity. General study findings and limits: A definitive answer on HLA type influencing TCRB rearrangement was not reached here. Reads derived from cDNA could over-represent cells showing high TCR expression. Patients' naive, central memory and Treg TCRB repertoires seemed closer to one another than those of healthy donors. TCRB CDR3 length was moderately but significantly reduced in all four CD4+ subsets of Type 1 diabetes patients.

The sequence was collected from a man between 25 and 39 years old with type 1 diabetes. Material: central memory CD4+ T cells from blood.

For the CDR3, the DNA is TGTGCCAGCAGCGTAGGGGCAGACAACACTGAAGCTTTCTTT. This codes for CASSVGADNTEAFF. V and J are TRBV9 and TRBJ1-1; D remains unclear. The CDR3 length is 14 residues. Germline CDR1 reads SGDLS; CDR2 reads YYNGEE. V dropped 0 bases and J dropped 2 bases, with 8 bases sitting between them.